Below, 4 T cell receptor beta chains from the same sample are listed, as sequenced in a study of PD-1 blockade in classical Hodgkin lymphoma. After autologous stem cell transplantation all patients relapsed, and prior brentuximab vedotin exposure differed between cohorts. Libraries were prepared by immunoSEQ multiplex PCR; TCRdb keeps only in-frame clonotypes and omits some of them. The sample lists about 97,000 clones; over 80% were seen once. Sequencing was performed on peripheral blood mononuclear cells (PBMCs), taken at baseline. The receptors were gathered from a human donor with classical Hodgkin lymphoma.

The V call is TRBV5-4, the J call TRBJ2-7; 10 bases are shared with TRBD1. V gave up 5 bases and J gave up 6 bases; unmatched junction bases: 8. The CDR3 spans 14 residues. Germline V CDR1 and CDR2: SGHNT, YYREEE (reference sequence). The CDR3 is CASRGTGDIGEQYF. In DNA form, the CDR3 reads TGTGCCAGCAGGGGGACAGGGGATATTGGCGAGCAGTACTTC.

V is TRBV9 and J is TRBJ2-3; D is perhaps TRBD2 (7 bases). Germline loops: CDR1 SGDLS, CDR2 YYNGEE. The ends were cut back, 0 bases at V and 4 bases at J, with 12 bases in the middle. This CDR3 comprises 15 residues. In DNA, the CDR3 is TGTGCCAGCAGCGTAGCGGGGGGCCGCCCAGATACGCAGTATTTT. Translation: CASSVAGGRPDTQYF.

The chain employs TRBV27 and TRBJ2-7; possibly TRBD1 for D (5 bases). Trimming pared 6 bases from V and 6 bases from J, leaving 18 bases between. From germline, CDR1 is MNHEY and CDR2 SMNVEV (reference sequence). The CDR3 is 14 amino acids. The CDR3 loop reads CASSLSDQGSEQYF. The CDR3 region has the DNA TGTGCCAGCAGCCTCTCCGATCAGGGTTCCGAGCAGTACTTC.

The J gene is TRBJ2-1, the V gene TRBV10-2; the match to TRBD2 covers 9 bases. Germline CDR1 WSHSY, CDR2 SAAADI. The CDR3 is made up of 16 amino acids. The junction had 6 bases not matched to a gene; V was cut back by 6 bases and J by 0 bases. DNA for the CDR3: TGCGCCAGCAGGAGTAGCGGGGGAAGCTCCTACAATGAGCAGTTCTTC. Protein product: CASRSSGGSSYNEQFF.